This T cell receptor beta chain comes out of a study of long-term antiretroviral therapy in people with HIV. Notes on the study in general: Following ART, diversity rose but still fell short of transplant donor controls. Blood specimens, gathered between about 2003 and 2018, were possibly obtained under older ART regimens. Clonotypes expanded prior to ART showed repertoire dominance at all sampled time points.

The germline V gene encodes CDR1 SGHNT and CDR2 YYREEE (reference sequence). The V and J ends lost 3 bases and 5 bases respectively, with 18 bases between them. The CDR3 is 16 residues long. Comment on this clone: Its antigen is currently unknown.

At survey level, the immunoSEQ assay was run in its v3.0 version. The data were produced by immunoSEQ multiplex PCR, yet TCRdb's version contains in-frame clones alone and is incomplete. The sample has under 45,000 clones; 86% are singletons. This rearrangement joins TRBV5-4 to TRBJ2-1; D perhaps matches TRBD2 (6 bases). The clonotype was recovered from a woman aged 45 to 65 with HIV. The sample in question was unsorted PBMCs, obtained 1.2 years after starting antiretroviral therapy. The CDR3 sequence: CASSSGRRGINNEQFF. The CDR3, as DNA: TGTGCCAGCAGCTCCGGGCGGCGGGGAATCAACAATGAGCAGTTCTTC.